A selection of T cell receptor beta chains follows, all from one sample in a study of T cell responses to AZD1222 COVID-19 vaccine. Data came from immunoSEQ multiplex PCR; TCRdb stores just in-frame clones and leaves some out. The data show some 140,000 clones, roughly nine tenths seen once. The specimen comprised peripheral blood, sampled on day 0 of AZD1222 vaccination. Receptors were obtained from an adult in good health. CDR3s include the opening cysteine and the closing phenylalanine or tryptophan. The D gene is left open where the match is weak. Only part of the rows carry a size: once, few, many, or a class if the clone is expanded.

clone size	V gene	D gene	J gene	CDR3 protein	CDR3 DNA
-	TRBV6-1	TRBD1	TRBJ2-5	CASSEQGVETQYF	TGTGCCAGCAGTGAACAGGGGGTAGAGACCCAGTACTTC
-	TRBV5-1	-	TRBJ2-5	CASSLGSSPETQYF	TGCGCCAGCAGCTTGGGAAGTAGCCCAGAGACCCAGTACTTC
-	TRBV11-2	-	TRBJ1-3	CASSQDSTGNTIYF	TGTGCCAGCAGCCAGGACAGTACTGGAAACACCATATATTTT
-	TRBV19	-	TRBJ1-2	CASSIMAGGEGYTF	TGTGCCAGTAGTATTATGGCGGGCGGAGAAGGCTACACCTTC
-	TRBV29-1	TRBD2	TRBJ2-1	CSAGRVREQFF	TGCAGCGCTGGGAGGGTCCGTGAGCAGTTCTTC
-	TRBV5-4	TRBD1	TRBJ1-1	CASSPTGAGNTEAFF	TGTGCCAGCAGCCCGACAGGGGCTGGGAACACTGAAGCTTTCTTT
-	TRBV2	-	TRBJ2-4	CASSETGLAKNIQYF	TGTGCCAGCAGTGAAACCGGGCTAGCCAAAAACATTCAGTACTTC
-	TRBV3-1/TRBV3-2	-	TRBJ2-1	CASSQTRTAYNEQFF	TGTGCCAGCAGCCAGACACGGACGGCCTACAATGAGCAGTTCTTC
few	TRBV5-1	-	TRBJ1-1	CASSLVGLPNTEAFF	TGCGCCAGCAGCTTGGTGGGTCTACCGAACACTGAAGCTTTCTTT
-	TRBV7-9	TRBD2	TRBJ2-5	CASSPSGRGEKETQYF	TGTGCCAGCAGCCCAAGTGGGCGGGGGGAGAAGGAGACCCAGTACTTC